The 18 T cell receptor beta chains in this list originate from one sample, sequenced in a study of technical replicates of blood from several donors. The table came from immunoSEQ multiplex PCR; TCRdb's copy has only in-frame clones and leaves some out. The table records approximately 18,000 clones, 82% of them present only once. The sequencing input was PBMCs. These receptors all come from a human donor in good health. Some clones in this sample may be carry-over from other donors' samples.

This clone was seen only once. The chain links TRBV6-4 to TRBJ2-5, with 13 bases that match TRBD2. Germline V CDR1 and CDR2: MRHNA, SNTAGT. This CDR3 has 16 residues. J was trimmed by 1 base and V by 3 bases; bases with no gene match: 2. The CDR3 coding sequence is TGTGCCAGCAGTGAGGGGACTAGCGGGGCCCAAGAGACCCAGTACTTC. Translated: CASSEGTSGAQETQYF.

The gene calls are TRBV5-4 and TRBJ1-4; D may be TRBD1 (5 bases). Trimming stripped 4 bases from V and 4 bases from J, with 11 bases between. The CDR3 sequence is 14 residues long. Looked up from germline, CDR1 is SGHNT and CDR2 is YYREEE (reference sequence). CDR3 loop: CASSHDSLNEKLFF. For the CDR3, the DNA is TGTGCCAGCAGCCACGACAGCCTTAATGAAAAACTGTTTTTT. Looking up the rest from reference TRBV5-4 and TRBJ1-4 gives the full variable domain: ETGVTQSPTHLIKTRGQQVTLRCSSQSGHNTVSWYQQALGQGPQFIFQYYREEENGRGNFPPRFSGLQFPNYSSELNVNALELDDSALYLCASSHDSLNEKLFFGSGTQLSVL.

This chain links TRBV6-1 with TRBJ2-1; D is unclear. Germline lookup yields CDR1 MNHNS and CDR2 SASEGT. This CDR3 comprises 14 residues. V was cut by 5 bases and J by 2 bases, with 10 bases left in between. CDR3 DNA sequence: TGTGCCAGCAGTCTCTTAGCTACCTACAATGAGCAGTTCTTC. Translating it yields CASSLLATYNEQFF.

The chain employs TRBV10-3 and TRBJ1-3, with 10 bases lining up with TRBD1. The germline CDR1 and CDR2 sequences are ENHRY and SYGVKD. The CDR3 contains 19 residues. V lost 5 bases and J lost 0; bases outside the gene matches: 13. The CDR3 sequence is CAISSTFGTGVSSGNTIYF. As DNA, the CDR3 is TGTGCCATCAGTAGCACCTTTGGGACAGGGGTGTCCTCTGGAAACACCATATATTTT.

This clone appeared once. CDR3 in amino acids: CASSLPSRAGEGHGRNEQFF. CDR3 in DNA: TGCGCCAGCAGCCTCCCCAGTCGGGCGGGGGAGGGCCACGGGCGCAATGAGCAGTTCTTC. V gene TRBV5-1 combines with J gene TRBJ2-1; 7 nucleotides match TRBD2. The junction had 25 bases not matched to a gene; V was cut back by 4 bases and J by 6 bases. This CDR3 region has 20 residues. The germline gives CDR1 SGHRS, CDR2 YFSETQ. Using reference TRBV5-1 and TRBJ2-1 for the parts outside the CDR3, the full variable domain is KAGVTQTPRYLIKTRGQQVTLSCSPISGHRSVSWYQQTPGQGLQFLFEYFSETQRNKGNFPGRFSGRQFSNSRSEMNVSTLELGDSALYLCASSLPSRAGEGHGRNEQFFGPGTRLTVL.

This sequence joins TRBV11-3 and TRBJ2-7, with 10 bases that match TRBD2. Trimming at V came to 5 bases and at J to 6 bases, leaving 7 bases not matched to a gene. Germline CDR1 SGHNT, CDR2 YENEEA. CDR3 length: 14 residues. The CDR3 region has the DNA TGTGCCAGCAGCCCAGCGGGAGGGTTTGGCGAGCAGTACTTC. Protein sequence: CASSPAGGFGEQYF.

V usage is TRBV6-1 and J usage is TRBJ1-5, with D maybe TRBD1 (5 bases). The CDR3 contains 14 residues. The ends were cut back, 3 bases at V and 5 bases at J, with 11 bases in the middle. Germline assignment: CDR1 MNHNS and CDR2 SASEGT. The CDR3 region has the DNA TGTGCCAGCAGTGACGCCGACAGATATCAGCCCCAGCATTTT. It translates to CASSDADRYQPQHF.

The chain combines TRBV5-1 with TRBJ1-2; 7 bases map to TRBD1. After removal of 0 bases from V and 5 bases from J, the junction contained 7 bases not matched to a gene. CDR1 is SGHRS and CDR2 is YFSETQ in the germline V gene. There are 15 residues in the CDR3. This CDR3 is CASSLAEGARYGYTF. The CDR3 DNA sequence: TGCGCCAGCAGCTTGGCCGAGGGGGCGCGTTATGGCTACACCTTC.

The chain carries TRBV7-9 and TRBJ1-5, with D hard to call. The V gene's germline CDR1 is SEHNR and CDR2 FQNEAQ (reference sequence). The CDR3 is 15 residues long. V gave up 1 base and J gave up 10 bases, with 17 bases separating them. The DNA of the CDR3 is TGTGCCAGCAGCTTAGAGCACGAGGAGGCTGGACCCCAGCATTTT. Translated: CASSLEHEEAGPQHF.

The V gene is TRBV11-3, the J gene TRBJ2-1; 8 positions match TRBD2. The CDR3 spans 15 residues. CDR1 is SGHNT and CDR2 is YENEEA in the germline V gene. J gave up 7 bases and V 3 bases, and 8 bases lay outside the gene matches. CDR3 loop: CASSFGSGSRNEQFF. The CDR3 DNA is TGTGCCAGCAGCTTTGGGAGCGGGAGTAGAAATGAGCAGTTCTTC.

This chain uses TRBV29-1 with TRBJ2-1, with a tentative D call TRBD1 (5 bases). Trimming took off 5 bases at V and 10 bases at J, with 9 bases between the two ends. CDR1 and CDR2 (germline): SQVTM, ANQGSEA. The CDR3 covers 10 residues. The CDR3 sequence: CSVNQGEQFF. DNA of the CDR3: TGCAGCGTTAATCAGGGAGAGCAGTTCTTC.

This clone was observed once. In DNA form, the CDR3 reads TGTGCCAGCAGTGATCCGCTAATGAGGTACGAGCAGTACTTC. Its protein product is CASSDPLMRYEQYF. The chain combines TRBV28 with TRBJ2-7; D not resolved. V was clipped by 5 bases and J by 4 bases, with 15 bases between them. Germline lookup yields CDR1 MDHEN and CDR2 SYDVKM. The CDR3 totals 14 residues.

V usage is TRBV7-9 and J usage is TRBJ2-3, with 10 bases fitting TRBD1. CDR3 length: 14 residues. The germline V gene has CDR1 SEHNR and CDR2 FQNEAQ (reference sequence). V shed 6 bases, J shed 3 bases, and the junction held 3 bases outside the gene matches. CDR3 nucleotides: TGTGCCAGCAGAAGGACAGGGGGGACAGATACGCAGTATTTT. This sequence encodes CASRRTGGTDTQYF.

V is TRBV7-7 and J is TRBJ1-5; D gene ambiguous. Deletions cut 1 base from V and 3 bases from J, with 7 bases between. Per the germline V gene, CDR1 is SSHAT and CDR2 is FNYEAQ (reference sequence). The CDR3 consists of 14 residues. CDR3 bases: TGTGCCAGCAGCTTAGGAGGGTTCAATCAGCCCCAGCATTTT. Translated: CASSLGGFNQPQHF.

This chain connects TRBV30 to TRBJ2-7; TRBD1 aligns across 8 bases. V lost 5 bases, J lost 0 bases, and 6 bases stayed unmatched. Germline CDR1 reads GTSNPN; CDR2 reads SVGIG (reference sequence). The CDR3 has 14 residues. CDR3 sequence reads: CAWGTGLTSYEQYF. In DNA, the CDR3 is TGTGCCTGGGGGACAGGCCTCACCTCCTACGAGCAGTACTTC.

The J gene is TRBJ2-1, the V gene TRBV5-1, with 9 positions matching TRBD2. Losses at the gene ends were 7 bases for V and 6 bases for J; bases not matched to a gene: 17. Germline CDR1 SGHRS, CDR2 YFSETQ. The CDR3 runs 17 residues. The DNA of the CDR3 is TGCGCCAGCTTACATGGGGCGGGAGGGCCGAGATTCAATGAGCAGTTCTTC. This translates into CASLHGAGGPRFNEQFF.

V usage is TRBV6-1 and J usage is TRBJ2-3; 7 nucleotides align to TRBD1. The CDR3 is 14 amino acids. The V segment lost 7 bases and the J segment 5 bases; nucleotides outside the gene matches: 9. Germline lookup yields CDR1 MNHNS and CDR2 SASEGT. CDR3 residues: CASTDEGAGDTQYF. The CDR3, as DNA: TGTGCCAGCACCGACGAGGGGGCCGGAGATACGCAGTATTTT.

The chain carries TRBV7-6 and TRBJ2-1; possible D gene TRBD1, 6 bases. CDR3 length: 13 residues. Per the germline V gene, CDR1 is SGHVS and CDR2 is FNYEAQ. V gave up 3 bases and J gave up 10 bases, with 13 bases separating them. CDR3 DNA sequence: TGTGCCAGCAGCTTGGCCAGGGGATCCGAGCAGTTCTTC. This gives the protein CASSLARGSEQFF.